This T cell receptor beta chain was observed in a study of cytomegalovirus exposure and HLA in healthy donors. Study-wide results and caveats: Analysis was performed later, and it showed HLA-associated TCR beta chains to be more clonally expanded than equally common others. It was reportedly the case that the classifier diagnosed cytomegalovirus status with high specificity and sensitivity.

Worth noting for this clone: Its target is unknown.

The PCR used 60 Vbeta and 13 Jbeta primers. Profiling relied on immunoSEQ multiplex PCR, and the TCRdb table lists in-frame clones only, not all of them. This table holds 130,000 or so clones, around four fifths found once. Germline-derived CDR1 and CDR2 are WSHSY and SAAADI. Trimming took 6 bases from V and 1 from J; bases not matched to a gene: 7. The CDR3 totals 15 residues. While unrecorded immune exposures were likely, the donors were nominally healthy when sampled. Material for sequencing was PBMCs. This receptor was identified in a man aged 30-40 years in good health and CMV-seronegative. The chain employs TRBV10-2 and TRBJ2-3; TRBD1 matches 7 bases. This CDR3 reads CASSDDRVGTDTQYF. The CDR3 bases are TGCGCCAGCAGCGATGACAGGGTAGGCACAGATACGCAGTATTTT.